The 26 T cell receptor beta chains listed next were all sequenced from one sample in a study of tumor-infiltrating lymphocytes in localized non-small cell lung cancer. TCRdb's table, derived via immunoSEQ multiplex PCR, lists solely in-frame clones and lacks some. The sample lists thousands of clones; around two thirds were seen once. Sequencing was performed on uninvolved lung tissue not adjacent to the tumor. The receptors stem from a human donor with non-small cell lung cancer.

This chain joins TRBV30 and TRBJ2-3; D is perhaps TRBD2 (5 bases). The CDR3 is made up of 13 amino acids. V shed 6 bases and J shed 9 bases, with 19 bases lying between them. Germline V gene data show CDR1 as GTSNPN and CDR2 as SVGIG (reference sequence). For the CDR3, the DNA is TGTGCCTGCCCCAGCGTAAGGACTGGGACGCAGTATTTT. Translated, it gives CACPSVRTGTQYF.

CDR3: CASSTRQGQDGYTF. For the CDR3, the DNA is TGTGCCAGCAGCACCCGACAGGGCCAGGATGGCTACACCTTC. The chain carries TRBV13 and TRBJ1-2; 7 positions agree with TRBD1. The trim removed 5 bases at V and 6 bases at J, leaving 9 bases unmatched. CDR3 length: 14 residues. From germline, CDR1 is PRHDT and CDR2 FYEKMQ (reference sequence).

This clone was seen once. The chain links TRBV11-2 to TRBJ2-4; a possible D gene is TRBD2 (6 bases). This CDR3 comprises 16 residues. Germline V gene data show CDR1 as SGHAT and CDR2 as FQNNGV. Trimming took off 6 bases at V and 0 bases at J, with 15 bases between the two ends. The CDR3 DNA follows: TGTGCCAGCAGATTAACATGGGAGGTAGCCAAAAACATTCAGTACTTC. Protein sequence: CASRLTWEVAKNIQYF.

The chain couples TRBV7-3 to TRBJ1-3; D may be TRBD1 (6 bases). The CDR3 is 15 residues long. Per germline, CDR1 SGHTA and CDR2 FQGTGA. V lost 2 bases, J lost 0 bases, and 8 bases lay in between. CDR3 DNA: TGTGCCAGCAGCTTATCAGGGGTCTCTGGAAACACCATATATTTT. This encodes CASSLSGVSGNTIYF.

This sequence joins TRBV4-1 and TRBJ1-1, with 7 positions matching TRBD1. This CDR3 comprises 14 residues. Germline V gives CDR1 MGHRA, CDR2 YSYEKL. With V trimmed by 3 bases and J by 6 bases, 7 bases remained unmatched. The CDR3 nucleotides read TGCGCCAGCAGCCAGCGACAGGGTGACCCTGAAGCTTTCTTT. Amino acid sequence: CASSQRQGDPEAFF.

The table lists this clone with a few counts. This rearrangement joins TRBV28 to TRBJ1-5; D is perhaps TRBD1 (5 bases). Trimming shortened V by 1 base and J by 5 bases, and 18 bases separated the two germline ends. This CDR3 has 17 residues. CDR1 and CDR2 from the germline V gene are MDHEN and SYDVKM. The CDR3 loop reads CASSLLEGDIPYQPQHF. In DNA form, the CDR3 reads TGTGCCAGCAGTTTATTAGAAGGGGATATCCCATATCAGCCCCAGCATTTT.

V is TRBV5-4 and J is TRBJ2-5; TRBD2 is a possible D gene (7 bases). V was cut by 4 bases and J by 5 bases, with 12 bases left in between. CDR3 length equals 13 residues. Germline V gene data show CDR1 as SGHNT and CDR2 as YYREEE (reference sequence). The CDR3: CASSPRGAETQYF. The CDR3 coding sequence is TGTGCCAGCAGCCCCCGGGGGGCGGAGACCCAGTACTTC.

Regarding this clone: Other DNA sequences in the sample encode the same CDR3. The chain recombines TRBV7-9 with TRBJ2-7; TRBD1 matches 7 bases. V lost 2 bases, J lost 3 bases, and 1 base stayed unmatched. There are 13 residues in the CDR3. Germline lookup yields CDR1 SEHNR and CDR2 FQNEAQ (reference sequence). Here the CDR3 DNA reads TGTGCCAGCAGCTTACAGGGGGACTACGAGCAGTACTTC. It translates to CASSLQGDYEQYF. Supplemented by reference TRBV7-9 and TRBJ2-7, the full variable domain reads DTGVSQNPRHKITKRGQNVTFRCDPISEHNRLYWYRQTLGQGPEFLTYFQNEAQLEKSRLLSDRFSAERPKGSFSTLEIQRTEQGDSAMYLCASSLQGDYEQYFGPGTRLTVT.

This chain joins TRBV5-6 and TRBJ1-3; TRBD1 matches 9 bases. CDR1 and CDR2 (germline): SGHDT, YYEEEE. V trimming: 5 bases; J trimming: 4 bases; junction bases outside the gene matches: 7. This CDR3 spans 15 amino acids. The CDR3 reads CASRDRGNTGNTIYF. The CDR3 bases are TGTGCCAGCAGGGACAGGGGAAATACAGGAAACACCATATATTTT.

This chain connects TRBV30 to TRBJ2-1; D is unresolved. Between the trimmed V and J ends, which lost 3 bases and 7 bases, there was a span of 7 bases. CDR3 size: 11 residues. Germline V gene data show CDR1 as GTSNPN and CDR2 as SVGIG (reference sequence). CDR3 amino acids: CAWSMRNEQFF. In DNA, the CDR3 is TGTGCCTGGAGCATGAGAAATGAGCAGTTCTTC.

The chain combines TRBV4-2 with TRBJ2-1, with TRBD2 matching 8 bases. Germline V CDR1 and CDR2: LGHNA, YNFKEQ. Trimming removed 0 bases from V and 6 bases from J; junction bases left unmatched: 7. This CDR3 spans 16 amino acids. The CDR3 region is CASSQDVGGAVNEQFF. The CDR3 coding sequence is TGTGCCAGCAGCCAAGATGTCGGGGGGGCCGTCAATGAGCAGTTCTTC.

The chain uses TRBV11-1 and TRBJ2-1; TRBD1 aligns across 7 bases. The CDR3 is made up of 13 amino acids. From germline, CDR1 is SGHAT and CDR2 FQDESV (reference sequence). Trimming removed 5 bases from V and 6 bases from J; junction bases left unmatched: 4. Here the CDR3 reads CASSQDRVNEQFF. DNA of the CDR3: TGTGCCAGCAGCCAAGACAGGGTCAATGAGCAGTTCTTC.

The genes are TRBV6-6 and TRBJ2-1; 8 positions agree with TRBD2. CDR1 MNHNY and CDR2 SVGAGI come from the germline V gene (reference sequence). The CDR3 length is 16 residues. The V and J ends lost 6 bases and 4 bases, in that order; junction bases with no gene match: 11. CDR3: CASRGADGGAYNEQFF. CDR3 nucleotide sequence: TGTGCCAGCAGGGGAGCTGACGGGGGGGCGTACAATGAGCAGTTCTTC.

This chain uses TRBV2 with TRBJ2-7; D is unresolved. Between the trimmed V and J ends, which lost 5 bases and 2 bases, there was a span of 10 bases. The CDR3 extends over 13 amino acids. Per germline, CDR1 SNHLY and CDR2 FYNNEI. The CDR3 DNA sequence: TGTGCCAGCAGTTTGGGCACCACCTACGAGCAGTACTTC. Residues: CASSLGTTYEQYF.

This chain joins TRBV30 and TRBJ2-7, with unresolved D. Deletions cut 4 bases from V and 0 bases from J, with 10 bases between. This CDR3 comprises 13 residues. Germline CDR1 GTSNPN, CDR2 SVGIG (reference sequence). The CDR3 loop reads CAWNPSSSYEQYF. CDR3 sequence (DNA): TGTGCCTGGAACCCAAGCAGCTCCTACGAGCAGTACTTC.

A note on this clone: The sample has other DNA sequences that encode this CDR3 too. This chain uses TRBV5-1 with TRBJ2-5; TRBD2 is a possible D gene (6 bases). This CDR3 comprises 12 residues. V was pared by 7 bases and J by 2 bases, with 9 bases between. Germline V gene data show CDR1 as SGHRS and CDR2 as YFSETQ. Here the CDR3 reads CASRDSQETQYF. CDR3 nucleotide sequence: TGCGCCAGCCGGGACTCTCAAGAGACCCAGTACTTC. The variable domain in full, completed from reference TRBV5-1 and TRBJ2-5, reads KAGVTQTPRYLIKTRGQQVTLSCSPISGHRSVSWYQQTPGQGLQFLFEYFSETQRNKGNFPGRFSGRQFSNSRSEMNVSTLELGDSALYLCASRDSQETQYFGPGTRLLVL.

The chain recombines TRBV7-9 with TRBJ2-3, with TRBD1 identical over 7 bases. The CDR3 extends over 18 amino acids. Germline V gene lookup returns CDR1 SEHNR and CDR2 FQNEAQ (reference sequence). V lost 4 bases and J lost 0; bases outside the gene matches: 13. The CDR3 sequence: CASSSPEGTARSTDTQYF. CDR3 DNA sequence: TGTGCCAGCAGCTCCCCGGAAGGGACAGCCCGTAGCACAGATACGCAGTATTTT.

In this sample, this clone is medium-sized. The CDR3 loop is CASSLAGGAARETQYF. The CDR3 nucleotides read TGTGCCAGCAGCTTAGCAGGGGGGGCGGCGCGGGAGACCCAGTACTTC. This chain joins TRBV7-9 and TRBJ2-5; TRBD2 might be the D (7 bases). V was clipped by 0 bases and J by 5 bases, with 16 bases between them. The CDR3 runs 16 residues. Germline V gene sequence: CDR1 SEHNR, CDR2 FQNEAQ (reference sequence).

V gene TRBV9 combines with J gene TRBJ2-3; D is possibly TRBD2 (6 bases). CDR3 length equals 15 residues. Trimming left V 3 bases short and J 4 bases short, with 15 bases between. Germline assignment: CDR1 SGDLS and CDR2 YYNGEE. The CDR3 DNA reads TGTGCCAGCAGCGCCCTTGGGCGGGGCCCAGATACGCAGTATTTT. It specifies CASSALGRGPDTQYF.

The sample holds a few counts of this clone. The rearrangement links TRBV2 to TRBJ2-7; D assignment may be TRBD1 or TRBD2 (5 bases each). The CDR3 spans 13 residues. The germline V gene encodes CDR1 SNHLY and CDR2 FYNNEI. Trimming removed 8 bases from V and 1 base from J, with 12 bases in between. The DNA for the CDR3 is TGTGCCAGCCGAGGGACGCAATCCTACGAGCAGTACTTC. This translates into CASRGTQSYEQYF.

The chain has TRBV6-4 and TRBJ2-3; 10 nucleotides line up with TRBD2. CDR3 length: 16 amino acids. Germline V gene data show CDR1 as MRHNA and CDR2 as SNTAGT. The J segment lost 3 bases and the V segment lost 0 bases, leaving 3 bases of the junction unmatched. DNA of the CDR3: TGTGCCAGCAGTGACTCCCCAGCGGGGGGGACAGATACGCAGTATTTT. This sequence encodes CASSDSPAGGTDTQYF.

J is TRBJ2-4 and V is TRBV19; 8 bases map to TRBD1. CDR1 LNHDA and CDR2 SQIVND come from the germline V gene (reference sequence). The CDR3 length is 17 residues. After removal of 5 bases from V and 8 bases from J, the junction contained 17 bases not matched to a gene. The DNA of the CDR3 is TGTGCCAGTAGTCCTCCTCCGTGGACAGGGCCCTTACACATTCAGTACTTC. Residues: CASSPPPWTGPLHIQYF.

V usage is TRBV4-3 and J usage is TRBJ2-2, with 12 nucleotides matching TRBD2. Losses at the gene ends were 1 base for V and 6 bases for J; bases not matched to a gene: 0. CDR1 is LGHNA and CDR2 is YSLEER in the germline V gene. The CDR3 loop spans 15 amino acids. CDR3 DNA: TGCGCCAGCAGCCAAGCTAGCGGGGGGGCCGGGGAGCTGTTTTTT. Its translation: CASSQASGGAGELFF.

The V gene is TRBV7-9, the J gene TRBJ2-1; D gene ambiguous. Trimming took 0 bases from V and 1 from J, leaving 13 bases between them. CDR3 length: 17 residues. From germline, CDR1 is SEHNR and CDR2 FQNEAQ (reference sequence). Here the CDR3 reads CASSLALGTASYNEQFF. DNA of the CDR3: TGTGCCAGCAGCTTAGCCTTAGGTACAGCATCCTACAATGAGCAGTTCTTC. Full variable domain (remainder filled in from reference TRBV7-9 and TRBJ2-1): DTGVSQNPRHKITKRGQNVTFRCDPISEHNRLYWYRQTLGQGPEFLTYFQNEAQLEKSRLLSDRFSAERPKGSFSTLEIQRTEQGDSAMYLCASSLALGTASYNEQFFGPGTRLTVL.

The sample holds one count of this clone. This sequence joins TRBV7-8 and TRBJ2-3, with 9 bases identical to TRBD2. This CDR3 comprises 17 residues. V was pared by 5 bases and J by 4 bases, with 13 bases of the junction left unmatched. CDR1 and CDR2 from the germline V gene are SGHVS and FQNEAQ. The CDR3 sequence is CASSATGRGGPADTQYF. The CDR3 DNA follows: TGTGCCAGCAGCGCCACCGGGCGGGGGGGCCCGGCAGATACGCAGTATTTT.

This chain joins TRBV5-6 and TRBJ2-7; D is unclear. The CDR3 has 13 amino acids. Germline values: CDR1 SGHDT, CDR2 YYEEEE. Trimming took 1 base from V and 0 from J, leaving 5 bases between them. The CDR3 reads CASSLSSSYEQYF. In DNA form, the CDR3 reads TGTGCCAGCAGCTTGTCCAGCTCCTACGAGCAGTACTTC.